This T cell receptor (beta chain) came from a study of T cells after yellow fever vaccination. Regarding the study as a whole: Bulk-population clonotypes that are abundant could appear as contaminants in FACS-sorted repertoires.

Comment on this clonotype: The antigen is undetermined.

From the 5' RACE reads, TCRdb called clonotypes with MiXCR, one entry per CDR3 protein. Of 620,000 or so distinct CDR3 sequences in the sample, about a sixth were seen once. J lost 5 bases, V lost 1 base, and 9 bases had no gene match. The germline CDR1 and CDR2 sequences are SGHDN and FVKESK. This CDR3 region has 17 residues. The starting material was PBMCs, obtained less than 6 days after the first yellow fever vaccination. The clonotype was recovered from a man aged 18 to 29 who received the YFV17D yellow fever vaccine. The rearrangement links TRBV14 to TRBJ2-3, with TRBD2 matching over 10 bases. The CDR3 here is CASSQASGGPSIDTQYF. Written as DNA, the CDR3 is TGTGCCAGCAGCCAAGCTAGCGGGGGCCCTTCCATAGATACGCAGTATTTT.